This T cell receptor (beta chain) was documented in a study of T cell repertoires in cytomegalovirus infection. Overall study context: Indications came from public TCR beta signatures; they pointed to CMV infection and to a matching HLA type.

Germline V gene sequence: CDR1 SGHTA, CDR2 FQGNSA. The CDR3 has 16 residues. V shed 3 bases and J shed 9 bases, with 24 bases lying between them. This clonotype was seen only a few times. TCRdb reanalysed the reads using MiXCR and keeps one entry per CDR3 protein. The sample has about 740,000 distinct CDR3 sequences, about 40% seen once. The specimen was PBMCs. This receptor was taken from a human donor in good health (CMV status not recorded). Some clones in this sample may be carry-over from other donors' samples. The V gene is TRBV7-2, the J gene TRBJ2-7; TRBD2 might be the D (5 bases). The CDR3 nucleotides read TGTGCCAGCAGCTTTACCGACTACCAAATAAGATTCGGGCAGTACTTC. It codes for CASSFTDYQIRFGQYF. The variable domain in full, with the rest retrieved from reference TRBV7-2 and TRBJ2-7, is GAGVSQSPSNKVTEKGKDVELRCDPISGHTALYWYRQSLGQGLEFLIYFQGNSAPDKSGLPSDRFSAERTGGSVSTLTIQRTQQEDSAVYLCASSFTDYQIRFGQYFGPGTRLTVT.